A single sample gave rise to the 28 T cell receptor beta chains below, sequenced in a study of shared clonotypes between healthy human individuals. Measured with immunoSEQ multiplex PCR; TCRdb has only the in-frame clones, and not every one. The sample has approximately 2,300,000 clones; around 92% are singletons. The sequenced sample was naive CD4+ T cells from PBMCs. The subset was: CD45RA+ positively selected. These receptors were obtained from a man aged 18 to 29 in good health. Some clones in this sample may be carry-over from other donors' samples.

This chain connects TRBV2 to TRBJ2-5, with D unclear. Germline CDR1 and CDR2: SNHLY and FYNNEI. With 3 bases removed from V and 7 bases from J, the gap between germline ends came to 15 bases. The CDR3 consists of 14 residues. CDR3 protein: CASSDSQVQRTQYF. Written as DNA, the CDR3 is TGTGCCAGCAGTGACTCGCAGGTCCAGCGGACCCAGTACTTC.

V gene TRBV2 combines with J gene TRBJ2-3; D may be TRBD2 (5 bases). The CDR3 is made up of 12 amino acids. V lost 5 bases, J lost 7 bases, and 10 bases lay in between. Germline CDR1 reads SNHLY; CDR2 reads FYNNEI. In DNA form, the CDR3 reads TGTGCCAGCAGTCGCACCGGGAATACGCAGTATTTT. Its protein product is CASSRTGNTQYF.

The gene calls are TRBV28 and TRBJ2-1, with TRBD2 identical over 13 bases. This CDR3 has 16 residues. V shed 5 bases, J shed 8 bases, and the junction held 9 bases outside the gene matches. Germline assignment: CDR1 MDHEN and CDR2 SYDVKM. CDR3: CASSLRTSGSVHEQFF. The CDR3 region has the DNA TGTGCCAGCAGTCTCCGGACTAGCGGGAGTGTCCATGAGCAGTTCTTC.

The V call is TRBV28, the J call TRBJ2-1, with TRBD2 matching over 7 bases. There are 16 residues in the CDR3. Germline assignment: CDR1 MDHEN and CDR2 SYDVKM. V was clipped by 1 base and J by 5 bases; unmatched bases: 8. DNA for the CDR3: TGTGCCAGCAGTTTATTGGCCCCTAGCGGACACAATGAGCAGTTCTTC. Translated: CASSLLAPSGHNEQFF.

The chain combines TRBV5-1 with TRBJ1-5, with 10 bases identical to TRBD1. This CDR3 comprises 14 residues. The germline gives CDR1 SGHRS, CDR2 YFSETQ. V was pared by 4 bases and J by 7 bases, with 5 bases of the junction left unmatched. CDR3 region: CASSPGQGLQPQHF. For the CDR3, the DNA is TGCGCCAGCAGCCCGGGACAGGGGCTACAGCCCCAGCATTTT.

The V gene is TRBV5-1, the J gene TRBJ2-6; 8 bases agree with TRBD1. Unmatched junction bases numbered 12, after V lost 0 bases and J lost 4 bases. The CDR3 length is 19 residues. Germline assignment: CDR1 SGHRS and CDR2 YFSETQ. CDR3 protein: CASSLGDRLLLKGANVLTF. The CDR3 nucleotides are TGCGCCAGCAGCTTGGGGGACAGGTTGCTTTTGAAAGGGGCCAACGTCCTGACTTTC. Combining the CDR3 with reference TRBV5-1 and TRBJ2-6 gives the whole variable domain KAGVTQTPRYLIKTRGQQVTLSCSPISGHRSVSWYQQTPGQGLQFLFEYFSETQRNKGNFPGRFSGRQFSNSRSEMNVSTLELGDSALYLCASSLGDRLLLKGANVLTFGAGSRLTVL.

This clone was counted between two and nine times. The genes are TRBV6-1 and TRBJ1-1; a possible D gene is TRBD1 (5 bases). V was shortened by 4 bases and J by 3 bases, with 15 bases between the two germline ends. Germline loops: CDR1 MNHNS, CDR2 SASEGT. This CDR3 is 15 amino acids long. The CDR3 bases are TGTGCCAGCAGTGCATCGGGACGGGGGGACACTGAAGCTTTCTTT. Translated: CASSASGRGDTEAFF.

J is TRBJ2-5 and V is TRBV5-4, with D possibly TRBD1 on 6 matching bases. V was shortened by 4 bases and J by 1 base, with 11 bases between the two germline ends. The length of the CDR3 is 14 residues. Per the germline V gene, CDR1 is SGHNT and CDR2 is YYREEE (reference sequence). The CDR3 sequence is CASSPGQRQETQYF. The CDR3 DNA follows: TGTGCCAGCAGCCCGGGACAACGCCAAGAGACCCAGTACTTC.

Details on this clone: Other DNA sequences within the sample encode an identical CDR3. V gene TRBV5-1 combines with J gene TRBJ2-7, with 10 bases that match TRBD1. J lost 2 bases, V lost 0 bases, and 5 bases had no gene match. CDR3 size: 16 residues. Germline V CDR1 and CDR2: SGHRS, YFSETQ. The CDR3 region has the DNA TGCGCCAGCAGCTTGGTAACCGGGACAGGGGCCTACGAGCAGTACTTC. This codes for CASSLVTGTGAYEQYF.

The chain is built from TRBV5-1 and TRBJ2-7; TRBD1 matches at 11 bases. Germline V gene sequence: CDR1 SGHRS, CDR2 YFSETQ. After removal of 0 bases from V and 6 bases from J, the junction contained 8 bases not matched to a gene. There are 16 residues in the CDR3. CDR3 loop: CASSLAVGTGGSEQYF. The CDR3 coding sequence is TGCGCCAGCAGCTTGGCCGTCGGGACAGGGGGTTCCGAGCAGTACTTC.

The V and J genes are TRBV7-9 and TRBJ2-1; 9 bases match TRBD1. After removal of 8 bases from V and 3 bases from J, the junction contained 8 bases not matched to a gene. Per germline, CDR1 SEHNR and CDR2 FQNEAQ (reference sequence). This CDR3 has 15 amino acids. In DNA, the CDR3 is TGTGCCAGCGTAGGGGGGACAGGGAACTACAATGAGCAGTTCTTC. As protein: CASVGGTGNYNEQFF.

This chain links TRBV4-2 with TRBJ1-5; D is uncertain. The CDR3 has 16 residues. Trimming left V 4 bases short and J 6 bases short, with 19 bases between. CDR1 is LGHNA and CDR2 is YNFKEQ in the germline V gene. The CDR3 sequence is CASSPAVRESSQPQHF. CDR3 in DNA: TGTGCCAGCAGCCCCGCCGTGAGGGAAAGTAGTCAGCCCCAGCATTTT.

J is TRBJ2-2 and V is TRBV6-5, with 12 bases matching TRBD2. There are 15 residues in the CDR3. The germline V gene has CDR1 MNHEY and CDR2 SVGAGI. With V trimmed by 5 bases and J by 6 bases, 4 bases remained unmatched. CDR3 protein: CASSILAGGAGELFF. The DNA of the CDR3 is TGTGCCAGCAGTATTCTAGCGGGGGGGGCCGGGGAGCTGTTTTTT.

This chain links TRBV5-1 with TRBJ2-1; 14 positions match TRBD2. Unmatched junction bases numbered 6, after V lost 0 bases and J lost 4 bases. Germline V gene lookup returns CDR1 SGHRS and CDR2 YFSETQ. The CDR3 contains 18 residues. The CDR3, as DNA: TGCGCCAGCAGCTTGGGACTAGCGGGAGGGGTCGGTTACAATGAGCAGTTCTTC. Encoded protein: CASSLGLAGGVGYNEQFF.

In the case of this clone: Other DNA sequences from this sample encode an identical CDR3 as well. The chain carries TRBV28 and TRBJ2-2; D may be TRBD1 or TRBD2 (5 bases each). The CDR3 length is 15 residues. From germline, CDR1 is MDHEN and CDR2 SYDVKM. V shed 5 bases and J shed 2 bases, with 12 bases lying between them. The CDR3 loop is CASSPPRGNTGELFF. Written as DNA, the CDR3 is TGTGCCAGCAGTCCACCTCGGGGCAACACCGGGGAGCTGTTTTTT.

This rearrangement joins TRBV7-9 to TRBJ2-2, with D possibly being TRBD1 (6 bases). The CDR3 has 16 amino acids. The V gene lost 7 bases and the J gene lost 5 bases, with 20 bases spanning the gap. Germline CDR1 SEHNR, CDR2 FQNEAQ (reference sequence). CDR3 protein: CASITPGHEGTGELFF. DNA for the CDR3: TGTGCCAGCATTACGCCGGGACATGAGGGAACCGGGGAGCTGTTTTTT.

The chain combines TRBV5-1 with TRBJ2-2; D might be TRBD1 (6 bases). V lost 3 bases, J lost 3 bases, and 15 bases lay in between. The CDR3 totals 16 residues. Germline V CDR1 and CDR2: SGHRS, YFSETQ. The CDR3 spells CASSWRQVIDTGELFF. Here the CDR3 DNA reads TGCGCCAGCAGCTGGAGACAGGTTATTGACACCGGGGAGCTGTTTTTT.

The chain employs TRBV6-1 and TRBJ1-2; D remains ambiguous. CDR3 size: 15 residues. The ends were cut back, 1 base at V and 1 base at J, with 10 bases in the middle. Germline lookup yields CDR1 MNHNS and CDR2 SASEGT. As DNA, the CDR3 is TGTGCCAGCAGTGAAGGACGGGGAAGTAACTATGGCTACACCTTC. Its protein product is CASSEGRGSNYGYTF.

The chain carries TRBV9 and TRBJ2-5; no reliable D call. The CDR3 totals 17 residues. V was cut by 0 bases and J by 2 bases, with 17 bases left in between. The germline gives CDR1 SGDLS, CDR2 YYNGEE. Here the CDR3 reads CASSVAPSESEQETQYF. For the CDR3, the DNA is TGTGCCAGCAGCGTAGCCCCCTCGGAGAGCGAACAAGAGACCCAGTACTTC.

The chain employs TRBV5-1 and TRBJ2-3, with 12 nucleotides matching TRBD2. The germline V gene encodes CDR1 SGHRS and CDR2 YFSETQ. CDR3 length: 17 residues. V lost 4 bases, J lost 2 bases, and 8 bases stayed unmatched. The CDR3 loop is CASSPLAGGLNTDTQYF. The DNA for the CDR3 is TGCGCCAGCAGCCCACTAGCGGGAGGCCTGAACACAGATACGCAGTATTTT.

Concerning this clone itself: Germline and junction disagree at one end, which may indicate a read error. The V call is TRBV6-6, the J call TRBJ2-3, with D tentatively TRBD2 (6 bases). The CDR3 extends over 14 amino acids. The germline V gene encodes CDR1 MNHNY and CDR2 SVGAGI (reference sequence). CDR3 residues: CATSRGNPTDTQYF. In DNA, the CDR3 is TGTGCCACCAGTCGGGGGAACCCCACAGATACGCAGTATTTT.

This chain connects TRBV28 to TRBJ1-1; TRBD1 agrees at 10 bases. The CDR3 is 14 amino acids. Losses at the gene ends were 5 bases for V and 4 bases for J; bases not matched to a gene: 4. Germline V CDR1 and CDR2: MDHEN, SYDVKM. The CDR3: CASSVRTGGTEAFF. CDR3 DNA sequence: TGTGCCAGCAGTGTGCGGACAGGGGGCACTGAAGCTTTCTTT.

The J gene is TRBJ2-7, the V gene TRBV9; 13 bases fit TRBD2. The junction had 9 bases not matched to a gene; V was cut back by 0 bases and J by 6 bases. The V gene's germline CDR1 is SGDLS and CDR2 YYNGEE. This CDR3 contains 17 residues. CDR3 bases: TGTGCCAGCAGCGTAGTGGCGGTGACTAGCGGGAGGAGCGAGCAGTACTTC. Its translation is CASSVVAVTSGRSEQYF. The entire variable domain, with the rest obtained from reference TRBV9 and TRBJ2-7, is as follows: DSGVTQTPKHLITATGQRVTLRCSPRSGDLSVYWYQQSLDQGLQFLIQYYNGEERAKGNILERFSAQQFPDLHSELNLSSLELGDSALYFCASSVVAVTSGRSEQYFGPGTRLTVT.

Turning to this clone: At the DNA level, this CDR3 is encoded by other sequences in the same sample as well. This chain links TRBV25-1 with TRBJ2-3, with 7 bases lining up with TRBD2. After removal of 5 bases from V and 1 base from J, the junction contained 6 bases not matched to a gene. The CDR3 totals 15 residues. CDR1 is MGHDK, CDR2 SYGVNS, per germline. CDR3 in amino acids: CASSPGGRGTDTQYF. CDR3 nucleotides: TGTGCCAGCAGTCCCGGGGGGAGGGGCACAGATACGCAGTATTTT.

This clone has only one observation. The rearrangement joins TRBV19 to TRBJ1-5; 7 nucleotides match TRBD1. The CDR3 is 15 amino acids. With V trimmed by 5 bases and J by 4 bases, 8 bases remained unmatched. CDR1 is LNHDA and CDR2 is SQIVND in the germline V gene (reference sequence). CDR3 nucleotide sequence: TGTGCCAGTAGTGATAGGACAGGCCAAAATCAGCCCCAGCATTTT. Its translation: CASSDRTGQNQPQHF.

This chain connects TRBV27 to TRBJ2-2; D not certain. Trimming took 2 bases from V and 4 from J, leaving 14 bases between them. From germline, CDR1 is MNHEY and CDR2 SMNVEV (reference sequence). The CDR3 is 16 amino acids. This CDR3 is CASSLIYAGATGELFF. The CDR3 DNA reads TGTGCCAGCAGTTTAATATATGCAGGAGCCACCGGGGAGCTGTTTTTT.

The chain combines TRBV7-9 with TRBJ2-5, with D tentatively TRBD1 (6 bases). The CDR3 contains 17 residues. CDR1 and CDR2 (germline): SEHNR, FQNEAQ (reference sequence). Trimming left V 5 bases short and J 1 base short, with 20 bases between. The DNA of the CDR3 is TGTGCCAGCAGCCCAAGCCCCGGGACACCCTCCCAAGAGACCCAGTACTTC. Translating gives CASSPSPGTPSQETQYF.

Concerning this clone: The sample contains more than one DNA sequence encoding this CDR3. The gene calls are TRBV5-1 and TRBJ2-7; 10 bases match TRBD1. The CDR3 loop spans 14 amino acids. The V segment lost 4 bases and the J segment 3 bases; nucleotides outside the gene matches: 4. CDR1 and CDR2 (germline): SGHRS, YFSETQ. The CDR3 spells CASSSRDRGYEQYF. For the CDR3, the DNA is TGCGCCAGCAGCAGCCGGGACAGGGGCTACGAGCAGTACTTC.